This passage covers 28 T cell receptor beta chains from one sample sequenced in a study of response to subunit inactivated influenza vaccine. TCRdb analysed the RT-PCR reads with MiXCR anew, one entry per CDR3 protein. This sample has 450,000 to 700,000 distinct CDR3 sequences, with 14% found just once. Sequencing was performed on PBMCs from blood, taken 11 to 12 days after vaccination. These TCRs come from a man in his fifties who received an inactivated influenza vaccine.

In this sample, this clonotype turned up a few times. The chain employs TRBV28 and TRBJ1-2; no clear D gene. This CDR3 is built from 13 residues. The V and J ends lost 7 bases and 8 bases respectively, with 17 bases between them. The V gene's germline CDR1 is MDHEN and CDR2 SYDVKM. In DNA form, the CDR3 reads TGTGCCAGCAACCCGGGCGCCGAGATGGGCTACACCTTC. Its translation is CASNPGAEMGYTF.

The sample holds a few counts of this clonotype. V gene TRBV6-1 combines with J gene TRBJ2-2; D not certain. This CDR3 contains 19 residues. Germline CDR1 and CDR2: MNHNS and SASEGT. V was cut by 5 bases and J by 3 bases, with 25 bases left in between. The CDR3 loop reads CASSPPKLDVWSYTGELFF. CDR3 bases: TGTGCCAGCAGTCCTCCTAAACTGGATGTTTGGTCATACACCGGGGAGCTGTTTTTT.

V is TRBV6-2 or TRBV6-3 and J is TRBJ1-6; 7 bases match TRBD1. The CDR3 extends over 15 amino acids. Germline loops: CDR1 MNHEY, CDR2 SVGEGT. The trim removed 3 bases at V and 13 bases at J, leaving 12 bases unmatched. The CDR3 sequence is CASSYRRQGVNPLHF. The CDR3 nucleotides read TGTGCCAGCAGTTATCGTCGGCAGGGGGTTAACCCCCTCCACTTT.

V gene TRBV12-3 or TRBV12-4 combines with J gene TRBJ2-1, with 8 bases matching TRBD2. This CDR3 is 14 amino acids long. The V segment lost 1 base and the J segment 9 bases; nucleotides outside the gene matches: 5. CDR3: CASSLDGRATEQFF. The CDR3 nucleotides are TGTGCCAGCAGTTTAGACGGGAGGGCCACTGAGCAGTTCTTC.

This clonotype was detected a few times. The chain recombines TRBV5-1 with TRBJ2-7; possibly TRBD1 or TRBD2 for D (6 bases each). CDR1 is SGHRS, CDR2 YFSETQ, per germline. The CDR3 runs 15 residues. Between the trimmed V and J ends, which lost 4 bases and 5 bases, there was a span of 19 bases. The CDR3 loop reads CASSPTWGAIDEQYF. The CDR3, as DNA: TGCGCCAGCAGCCCAACATGGGGGGCGATCGACGAGCAGTACTTC. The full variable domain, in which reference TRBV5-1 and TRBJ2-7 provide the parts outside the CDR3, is KAGVTQTPRYLIKTRGQQVTLSCSPISGHRSVSWYQQTPGQGLQFLFEYFSETQRNKGNFPGRFSGRQFSNSRSEMNVSTLELGDSALYLCASSPTWGAIDEQYFGPGTRLTVT.

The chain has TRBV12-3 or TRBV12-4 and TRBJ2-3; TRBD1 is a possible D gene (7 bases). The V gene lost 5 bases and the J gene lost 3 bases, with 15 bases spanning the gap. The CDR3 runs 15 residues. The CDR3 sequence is CASSMEGARTDTQYF. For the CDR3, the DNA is TGTGCCAGCAGTATGGAGGGGGCGCGGACAGATACGCAGTATTTT.

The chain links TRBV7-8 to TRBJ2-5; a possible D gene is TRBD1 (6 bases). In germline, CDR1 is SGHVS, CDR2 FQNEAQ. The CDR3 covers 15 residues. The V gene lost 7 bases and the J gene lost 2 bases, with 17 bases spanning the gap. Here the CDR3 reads CASNLRSGVQETQYF. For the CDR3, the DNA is TGTGCCAGCAACCTACGGTCAGGGGTTCAAGAGACCCAGTACTTC.

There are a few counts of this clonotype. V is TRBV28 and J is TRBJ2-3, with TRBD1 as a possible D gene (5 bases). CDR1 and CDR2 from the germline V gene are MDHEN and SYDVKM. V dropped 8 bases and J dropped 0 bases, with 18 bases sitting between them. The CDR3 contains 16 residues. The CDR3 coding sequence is TGTGCCAGCCGACTCCACAGGAAGACTAGCACAGATACGCAGTATTTT. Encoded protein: CASRLHRKTSTDTQYF.

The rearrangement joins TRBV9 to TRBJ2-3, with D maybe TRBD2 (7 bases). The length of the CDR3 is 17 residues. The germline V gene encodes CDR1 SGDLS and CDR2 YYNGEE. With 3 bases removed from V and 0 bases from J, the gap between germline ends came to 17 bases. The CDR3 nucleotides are TGTGCCAGCAGCGCCGGACGGGGGGCCTCTAGCACAGATACGCAGTATTTT. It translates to CASSAGRGASSTDTQYF.

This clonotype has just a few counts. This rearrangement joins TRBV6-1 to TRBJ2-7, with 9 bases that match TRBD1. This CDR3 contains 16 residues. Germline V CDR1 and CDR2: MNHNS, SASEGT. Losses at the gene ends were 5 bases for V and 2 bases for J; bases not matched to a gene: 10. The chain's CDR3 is CASSLYRTGEAYEQYF. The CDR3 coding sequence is TGTGCCAGCAGTCTCTATCGGACAGGGGAGGCCTACGAGCAGTACTTC.

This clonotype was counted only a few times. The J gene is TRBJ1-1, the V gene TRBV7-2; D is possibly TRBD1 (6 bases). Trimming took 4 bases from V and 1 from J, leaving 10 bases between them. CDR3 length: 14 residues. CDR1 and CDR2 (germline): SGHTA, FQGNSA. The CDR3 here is CASSSDRWNTEAFF. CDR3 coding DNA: TGTGCCAGCAGCTCGGACAGATGGAACACTGAAGCTTTCTTT.

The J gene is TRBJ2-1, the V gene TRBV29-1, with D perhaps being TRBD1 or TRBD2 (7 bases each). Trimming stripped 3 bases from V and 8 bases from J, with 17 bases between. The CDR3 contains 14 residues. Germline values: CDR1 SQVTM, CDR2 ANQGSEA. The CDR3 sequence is CSVDGEGAYYEQFF. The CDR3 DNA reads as TGCAGCGTTGATGGGGAGGGGGCATATTATGAGCAGTTCTTC.

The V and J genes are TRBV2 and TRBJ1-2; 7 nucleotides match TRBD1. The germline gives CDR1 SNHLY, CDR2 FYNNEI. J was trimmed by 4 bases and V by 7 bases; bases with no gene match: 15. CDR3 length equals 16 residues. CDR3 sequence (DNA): TGTGCCAGCAACGCACAGGGACAGAGGCCTGGCTATGGCTACACCTTC. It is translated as CASNAQGQRPGYGYTF. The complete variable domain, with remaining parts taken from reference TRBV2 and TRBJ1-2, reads EPEVTQTPSHQVTQMGQEVILRCVPISNHLYFYWYRQILGQKVEFLVSFYNNEISEKSEIFDDQFSVERPDGSNFTLKIRSTKLEDSAMYFCASNAQGQRPGYGYTFGSGTRLTVV.

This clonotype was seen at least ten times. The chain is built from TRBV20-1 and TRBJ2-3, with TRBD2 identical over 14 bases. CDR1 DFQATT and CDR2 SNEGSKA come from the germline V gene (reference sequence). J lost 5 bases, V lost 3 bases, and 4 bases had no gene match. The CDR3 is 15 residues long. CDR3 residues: CSARTSGGAGDTQYF. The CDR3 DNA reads TGCAGTGCTAGGACTAGCGGGGGGGCTGGAGATACGCAGTATTTT.

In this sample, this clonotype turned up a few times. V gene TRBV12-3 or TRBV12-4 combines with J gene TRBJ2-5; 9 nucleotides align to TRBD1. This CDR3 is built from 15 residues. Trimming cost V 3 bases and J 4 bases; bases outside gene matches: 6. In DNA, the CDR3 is TGTGCCAGCAGTTTTGGACAGGGGATTGTAGAGACCCAGTACTTC. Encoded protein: CASSFGQGIVETQYF.

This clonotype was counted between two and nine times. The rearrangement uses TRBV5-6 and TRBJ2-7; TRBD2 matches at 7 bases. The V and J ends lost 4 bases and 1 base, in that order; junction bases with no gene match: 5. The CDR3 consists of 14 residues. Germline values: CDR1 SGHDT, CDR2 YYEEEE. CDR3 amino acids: CASSRGLGSYEQYF. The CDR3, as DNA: TGTGCCAGCAGCCGAGGACTAGGGTCCTACGAGCAGTACTTC.

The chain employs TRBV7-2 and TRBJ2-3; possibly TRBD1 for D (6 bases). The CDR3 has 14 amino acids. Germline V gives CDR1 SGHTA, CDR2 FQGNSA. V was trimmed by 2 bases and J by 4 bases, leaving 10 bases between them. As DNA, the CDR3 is TGTGCCAGCAGCTTATCCAGGGGCGCAGATACGCAGTATTTT. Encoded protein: CASSLSRGADTQYF. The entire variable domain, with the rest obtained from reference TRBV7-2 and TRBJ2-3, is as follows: GAGVSQSPSNKVTEKGKDVELRCDPISGHTALYWYRQSLGQGLEFLIYFQGNSAPDKSGLPSDRFSAERTGGSVSTLTIQRTQQEDSAVYLCASSLSRGADTQYFGPGTRLTVL.

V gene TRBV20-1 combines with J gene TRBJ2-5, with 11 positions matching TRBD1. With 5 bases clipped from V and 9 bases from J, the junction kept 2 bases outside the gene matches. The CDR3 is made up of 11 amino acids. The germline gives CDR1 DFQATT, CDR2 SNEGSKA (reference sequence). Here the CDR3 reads CSAQGQGAQYF. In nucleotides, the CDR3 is TGCAGTGCTCAGGGACAGGGGGCCCAGTACTTC.

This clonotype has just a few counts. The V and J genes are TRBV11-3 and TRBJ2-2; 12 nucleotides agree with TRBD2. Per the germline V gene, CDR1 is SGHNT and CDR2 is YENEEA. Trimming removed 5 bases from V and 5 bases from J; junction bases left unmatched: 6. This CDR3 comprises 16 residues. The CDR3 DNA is TGTGCCAGCAGCAAAAGCGGGACTAGCGGGACCGGGGAGCTGTTTTTT. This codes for CASSKSGTSGTGELFF. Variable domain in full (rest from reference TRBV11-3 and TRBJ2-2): EAGVVQSPRYKIIEKKQPVAFWCNPISGHNTLYWYLQNLGQGPELLIRYENEEAVDDSQLPKDRFSAERLKGVDSTLKIQPAELGDSAVYLCASSKSGTSGTGELFFGEGSRLTVL.

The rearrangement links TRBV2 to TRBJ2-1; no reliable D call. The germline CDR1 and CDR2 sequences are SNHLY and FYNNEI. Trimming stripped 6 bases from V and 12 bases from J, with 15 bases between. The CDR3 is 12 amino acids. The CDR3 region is CASSPGRYSQFF. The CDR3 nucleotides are TGTGCCAGCAGCCCTGGACGTTATTCGCAGTTCTTC. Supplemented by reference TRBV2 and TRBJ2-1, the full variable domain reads EPEVTQTPSHQVTQMGQEVILRCVPISNHLYFYWYRQILGQKVEFLVSFYNNEISEKSEIFDDQFSVERPDGSNFTLKIRSTKLEDSAMYFCASSPGRYSQFFGPGTRLTVL.

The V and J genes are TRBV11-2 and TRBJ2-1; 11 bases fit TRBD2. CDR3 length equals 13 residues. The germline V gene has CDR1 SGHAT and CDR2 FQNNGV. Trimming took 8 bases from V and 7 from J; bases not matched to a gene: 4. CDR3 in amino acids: CASFRLAGNEQFF. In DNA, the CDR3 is TGTGCCAGCTTCCGACTAGCGGGGAATGAGCAGTTCTTC.

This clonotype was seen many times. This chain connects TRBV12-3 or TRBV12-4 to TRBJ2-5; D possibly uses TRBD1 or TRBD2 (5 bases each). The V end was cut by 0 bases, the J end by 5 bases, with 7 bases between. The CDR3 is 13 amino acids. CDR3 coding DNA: TGTGCCAGCAGTTTAGCGGGGGTCGAGACCCAGTACTTC. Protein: CASSLAGVETQYF.

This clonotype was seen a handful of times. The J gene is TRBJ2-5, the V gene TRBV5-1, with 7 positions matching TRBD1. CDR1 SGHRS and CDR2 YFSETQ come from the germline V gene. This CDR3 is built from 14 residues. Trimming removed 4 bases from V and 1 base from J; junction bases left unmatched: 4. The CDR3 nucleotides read TGCGCCAGCAGCGTGGGACAGCCCCAAGAGACCCAGTACTTC. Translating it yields CASSVGQPQETQYF.

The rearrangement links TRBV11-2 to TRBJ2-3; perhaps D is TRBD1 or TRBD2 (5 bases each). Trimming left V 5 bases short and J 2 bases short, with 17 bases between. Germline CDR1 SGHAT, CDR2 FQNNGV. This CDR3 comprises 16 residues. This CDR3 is CASSPPGTTHTDTQYF. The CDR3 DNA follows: TGTGCCAGCAGCCCACCTGGGACGACTCACACAGATACGCAGTATTTT.

CDR3 coding DNA: TGTGCCAGCAGTTTTTTGGGCACCTACGAGCAGTACTTC. Encoded protein: CASSFLGTYEQYF. The rearrangement uses TRBV12-3 or TRBV12-4 and TRBJ2-7; unclear D gene. The CDR3 totals 13 residues. V was shortened by 3 bases and J by 2 bases, with 8 bases between the two germline ends.

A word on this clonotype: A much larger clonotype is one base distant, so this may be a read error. CDR3 DNA sequence: TGTGCCAGCAGTCATAGCGGGGTGGGCTACGATGAGCAGTTCTTC. Amino acid sequence: CASSHSGVGYDEQFF. This chain connects TRBV12-3 or TRBV12-4 to TRBJ2-1; 8 bases match TRBD2. The CDR3 consists of 15 residues.

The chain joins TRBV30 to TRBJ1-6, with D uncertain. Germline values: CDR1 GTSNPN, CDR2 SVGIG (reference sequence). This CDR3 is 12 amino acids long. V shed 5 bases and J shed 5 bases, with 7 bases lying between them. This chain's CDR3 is CAWDHNNSPLHF. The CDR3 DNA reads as TGTGCCTGGGATCATAATAATTCACCCCTCCACTTT.

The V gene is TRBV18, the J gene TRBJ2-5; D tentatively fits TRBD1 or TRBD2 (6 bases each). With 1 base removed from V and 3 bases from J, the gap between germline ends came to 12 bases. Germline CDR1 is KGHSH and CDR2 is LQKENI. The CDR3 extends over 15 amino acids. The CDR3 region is CASSPRNGGEETQYF. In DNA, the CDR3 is TGTGCCAGCTCACCACGGAACGGGGGCGAAGAGACCCAGTACTTC. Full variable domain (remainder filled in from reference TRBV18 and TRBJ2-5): NAGVMQNPRHLVRRRGQEARLRCSPMKGHSHVYWYRQLPEEGLKFMVYLQKENIIDESGMPKERFSAEFPKEGPSILRIQQVVRGDSAAYFCASSPRNGGEETQYFGPGTRLLVL.